These 22 T cell receptor beta chains came from one sample sequenced in a study of T cells in Graves' hyperthyroidism and ophthalmopathy. RNA transcripts served as the template for amplifying TCR beta CDR3 regions. Carried out on the TCR CDR3, a first-round RT-PCR used the HTBI primer set. TCRdb ran MiXCR on the multiplex PCR reads and lists one entry per CDR3 protein. Of 500,000 to 750,000 distinct CDR3 sequences listed, 46% are singletons. The specimen was peripheral blood or thyroid tissue (not recorded which). The receptor set was obtained from a woman between 18 and 29 years old with Graves' hyperthyroidism.

This clonotype was seen a single time. The chain carries TRBV10-3 and TRBJ1-1; D is perhaps TRBD1 (5 bases). The CDR3 runs 13 residues. In germline, CDR1 is ENHRY, CDR2 SYGVKD. The V gene lost 3 bases and the J gene lost 4 bases, with 9 bases spanning the gap. The CDR3 region has the DNA TGTGCCATCAGTGACACAGGTAGCACTGAAGCTTTCTTT. This encodes CAISDTGSTEAFF.

The gene calls are TRBV12-3 or TRBV12-4 and TRBJ2-2, with 11 bases identical to TRBD2. The V gene end was trimmed by 2 bases and the J gene end by 8 bases; junction bases not matched to a gene: 10. This CDR3 region has 17 residues. The CDR3 reads CASSLRLAGRGRGELFF. CDR3 DNA sequence: TGTGCCAGCAGTTTACGACTAGCGGGGAGGGGCCGTGGGGAGCTGTTTTTT.

This clonotype has more than one count but fewer than ten. The J gene is TRBJ2-1, the V gene TRBV25-1; D unresolved. The CDR3 contains 15 residues. Germline-derived CDR1 and CDR2 are MGHDK and SYGVNS. V was cut by 6 bases and J by 5 bases, with 17 bases left in between. The CDR3 bases are TGTGCCAGCAGCCGGGCAGGACCTCTACACAATGAGCAGTTCTTC. Translated: CASSRAGPLHNEQFF.

The V and J genes are TRBV11-2 and TRBJ2-5; 8 bases align to TRBD2. Per germline, CDR1 SGHAT and CDR2 FQNNGV. After removal of 5 bases from V and 4 bases from J, the junction contained 6 bases not matched to a gene. CDR3 length equals 14 residues. The CDR3 loop reads CASSDGLAGETQYF. CDR3 in DNA: TGTGCCAGCAGCGATGGGCTAGCGGGAGAGACCCAGTACTTC.

In its sample, this clonotype was seen once. J is TRBJ2-7 and V is TRBV7-9, with D perhaps being TRBD1 or TRBD2 (5 bases each). The CDR3 has 13 residues. The ends were cut back, 3 bases at V and 7 bases at J, with 13 bases in the middle. Germline CDR1 is SEHNR and CDR2 is FQNEAQ (reference sequence). In DNA, the CDR3 is TGTGCCAGCAGCTTCCAGGGACCCAATGAGCAGTACTTC. Residues: CASSFQGPNEQYF.

This clonotype was detected many times. The chain is built from TRBV11-3 and TRBJ1-1, with 8 bases lining up with TRBD1. The CDR3 runs to 13 residues. Germline CDR1 is SGHNT and CDR2 is YENEEA. Unmatched junction bases numbered 9, after V lost 5 bases and J lost 10 bases. The CDR3 nucleotides are TGTGCCAGCAGCAAGGACAGGGAATATGGAGCTTTCTTT. It codes for CASSKDREYGAFF.

The chain joins TRBV6-1 to TRBJ2-5; no definite D call. Trimming stripped 6 bases from V and 1 base from J, with 15 bases between. CDR1 is MNHNS and CDR2 is SASEGT in the germline V gene. The CDR3 loop spans 15 amino acids. The CDR3 DNA reads as TGTGCCAGCAGCGTAGACCAGGCGATCCAAGAGACCCAGTACTTC. Protein product: CASSVDQAIQETQYF.

The chain is built from TRBV20-1 and TRBJ2-7; D is perhaps TRBD2 (6 bases). The germline V gene encodes CDR1 DFQATT and CDR2 SNEGSKA (reference sequence). V was clipped by 0 bases and J by 7 bases, with 25 bases between them. The CDR3 covers 17 residues. CDR3 protein: CSARDGSAGTASGEQYF. DNA for the CDR3: TGCAGTGCTAGAGATGGTTCGGCGGGAACGGCAAGTGGGGAGCAGTACTTC.

This chain joins TRBV24-1 and TRBJ1-2; TRBD1 aligns across 7 bases. Per the germline V gene, CDR1 is KGHDR and CDR2 is SFDVKD. The CDR3 covers 17 residues. J gave up 2 bases and V 3 bases, and 11 bases lay outside the gene matches. The CDR3 nucleotides are TGTGCCACCAGTGATGGAGCCGGGACAGATAGCAACTATGGCTACACCTTC. Translation gives CATSDGAGTDSNYGYTF.

Comment on this clonotype: The DNA is omitted, as the CDR3 cannot be located on it reliably, and the CDR3 follows TCRdb's listing. The chain joins TRBV7-9 to TRBJ2-2. Germline loops: CDR1 SEHNR, CDR2 FQNEAQ (reference sequence). The length of the CDR3 is 12 amino acids, counting both ends. CDR3 region: CASSYLAGSCFF.

This clonotype was picked up a small number of times. The chain is built from TRBV6-1 and TRBJ2-2; TRBD2 aligns across 11 bases. The CDR3 consists of 17 residues. J gave up 5 bases and V 5 bases, and 10 bases lay outside the gene matches. The V gene's germline CDR1 is MNHNS and CDR2 SASEGT. CDR3 region: CASSYSSGRPHTGELFF. DNA of the CDR3: TGTGCCAGCAGTTACTCTAGCGGGAGGCCACATACCGGGGAGCTGTTTTTT.

This clonotype was recorded many times. The chain employs TRBV29-1 and TRBJ2-5, with D possibly matching TRBD2 (7 bases). The CDR3 has 13 amino acids. Per germline, CDR1 SQVTM and CDR2 ANQGSEA. Trimming took 2 bases from V and 2 from J, leaving 9 bases between them. CDR3 bases: TGCAGCGTTGAACGGGGGGCTCAAGAGACCCAGTACTTC. The encoded protein is CSVERGAQETQYF.

This clonotype came up a few times. This chain links TRBV3-1 with TRBJ2-5; 7 bases line up with TRBD2. The CDR3 spans 15 residues. The ends lost 4 bases at V and 2 bases at J; junction bases unmatched: 7. The germline CDR1 and CDR2 sequences are LGHDT and YNNKEL (reference sequence). The CDR3 loop is CASSLFSSGQETQYF. DNA for the CDR3: TGTGCCAGCAGCCTATTCTCTAGCGGACAAGAGACCCAGTACTTC.

This CDR3 reads CASSVGGRGGNYGYTF. The CDR3 nucleotides read TGTGCCAGCAGCGTAGGGGGGCGTGGGGGCAACTATGGCTACACCTTC. The V gene is TRBV9, the J gene TRBJ1-2; D is possibly TRBD1 (6 bases). Trimming removed 0 bases from V and 2 bases from J, with 14 bases in between. Germline V CDR1 and CDR2: SGDLS, YYNGEE. The CDR3 has 16 residues.

This sequence joins TRBV2 and TRBJ1-2; D is uncertain. The CDR3 has 14 amino acids. Trimming pared 4 bases from V and 8 bases from J, leaving 17 bases between. The germline CDR1 and CDR2 sequences are SNHLY and FYNNEI. CDR3 sequence: CASSVGGRFGGYTF. CDR3 nucleotide sequence: TGTGCCAGCAGTGTTGGTGGGAGGTTTGGAGGCTACACCTTC.

This clonotype was seen at least ten times. The rearrangement uses TRBV11-3 and TRBJ1-1; D is perhaps TRBD1 (6 bases). Between the trimmed V and J ends, which lost 0 bases and 3 bases, there was a span of 14 bases. Germline V CDR1 and CDR2: SGHNT, YENEEA. The CDR3 is 16 residues long. Here the CDR3 reads CASSLDWGGLDTEAFF. CDR3 in DNA: TGTGCCAGCAGCTTAGATTGGGGGGGGCTGGACACTGAAGCTTTCTTT.

The chain is built from TRBV7-9 and TRBJ2-5; 12 positions match TRBD2. Germline trimming cut 5 bases from V and 5 bases from J; bases unmatched to any gene: 12. From germline, CDR1 is SEHNR and CDR2 FQNEAQ (reference sequence). The length of the CDR3 is 17 residues. This CDR3 is CASSLGLAGPSGETQYF. In DNA, the CDR3 is TGTGCCAGCAGCCTAGGACTAGCGGGACCCTCAGGCGAGACCCAGTACTTC.

This chain links TRBV2 with TRBJ1-6; TRBD1 is a possible D gene (5 bases). With 5 bases removed from V and 8 bases from J, the gap between germline ends came to 10 bases. Germline loops: CDR1 SNHLY, CDR2 FYNNEI. The CDR3 is made up of 13 amino acids. CDR3 amino acids: CASSSRDDSPLHF. The CDR3 DNA sequence: TGTGCCAGCAGTAGTAGGGACGATTCACCCCTCCACTTT.

The chain has TRBV7-9 and TRBJ2-3; D ambiguous. CDR1 is SEHNR and CDR2 is FQNEAQ in the germline V gene (reference sequence). V was trimmed by 0 bases and J by 5 bases, leaving 9 bases between them. This CDR3 has 14 amino acids. CDR3 nucleotide sequence: TGTGCCAGCAGCTTAGCGCCTACGGTAGATACGCAGTATTTT. This gives the protein CASSLAPTVDTQYF.

In its sample, this clonotype was seen a few times. The rearrangement joins TRBV7-2 to TRBJ2-3; 16 positions agree with TRBD2. Trimming cost V 5 bases and J 5 bases; bases outside gene matches: 10. This CDR3 spans 18 amino acids. CDR1 and CDR2 (germline): SGHTA, FQGNSA. Here the CDR3 reads CASSIGTSGRARGDTQYF. The CDR3 DNA follows: TGTGCCAGCAGCATCGGGACTAGCGGGAGGGCCAGGGGAGATACGCAGTATTTT. Filled out from reference TRBV7-2 and TRBJ2-3, the complete variable domain reads GAGVSQSPSNKVTEKGKDVELRCDPISGHTALYWYRQSLGQGLEFLIYFQGNSAPDKSGLPSDRFSAERTGGSVSTLTIQRTQQEDSAVYLCASSIGTSGRARGDTQYFGPGTRLTVL.

The chain combines TRBV7-3 with TRBJ2-5; D might be TRBD1 (6 bases). Trimming took off 5 bases at V and 10 bases at J, with 11 bases between the two ends. Germline V CDR1 and CDR2: SGHTA, FQGTGA. This CDR3 has 11 residues. The CDR3 loop reads CASSPQGNQYF. DNA for the CDR3: TGTGCCAGCAGCCCCCAGGGGAACCAGTACTTC.

This clonotype was found many times. The chain couples TRBV6-1 to TRBJ1-5, with 10 bases lining up with TRBD1. The ends lost 1 base at V and 9 bases at J; junction bases unmatched: 9. Germline V gene sequence: CDR1 MNHNS, CDR2 SASEGT. The CDR3 spans 16 residues. CDR3 nucleotides: TGTGCCAGCAGTGAAGATTTGGGACAGGGGTATCGGCCCCAGCATTTT. Residues: CASSEDLGQGYRPQHF.